The 14 T cell receptor beta chains presented below share a single source sample, sequenced in a study of siplizumab effects on memory and regulatory T cells. Their recognized antigens are unknown. In the mixed lymphocyte reaction, cells were cocultured for 6 to 7 days at 37°C. Profiling relied on immunoSEQ multiplex PCR, and the TCRdb table lists in-frame clones only, not all of them. The sample has over 12,000 clones, 45% to 50% seen once. Sequenced input: CFSE-low (dividing) CD4+ T cells sorted from an allogeneic mixed lymphocyte reaction. The receptors come from a human donor in good health; the cells came from an allogeneic mixed lymphocyte reaction.

Of note for this clone: Its ends do not fully match the called genes, so a read error is possible. The V gene is TRBV19, the J gene TRBJ2-7; TRBD1 might be the D (6 bases). The CDR3 consists of 14 residues. The V gene's germline CDR1 is LNHDA and CDR2 SQIVND (reference sequence). The DNA for the CDR3 is TGTGCCAGTACGAGAGAACAGGGTTCCTACGAGCAGTGCTTC. Translating it yields CASTREQGSYEQCF.

The sample holds a few counts of this clone. The genes are TRBV5-1 and TRBJ1-1; D possibly corresponds to TRBD1 (6 bases). V lost 4 bases, J lost 6 bases, and 10 bases lay in between. CDR1 is SGHRS and CDR2 is YFSETQ in the germline V gene. The CDR3 is made up of 12 amino acids. CDR3: CASSQRGAEAFF. DNA for the CDR3: TGCGCCAGCAGCCAAAGGGGGGCTGAAGCTTTCTTT.

This clone was seen more than once but under ten times. The identical CDR3 is also encoded by other nucleotide sequences in the sample. The rearrangement uses TRBV18 and TRBJ2-2; 7 bases map to TRBD1. Germline V lookup: CDR1 KGHSH, CDR2 LQKENI. The V gene end was trimmed by 3 bases and the J gene end by 0 bases; junction bases not matched to a gene: 4. This CDR3 region has 16 residues. Written as DNA, the CDR3 is TGTGCCAGCTCACCTCAAGGACAGGCGAACACCGGGGAGCTGTTTTTT. Protein product: CASSPQGQANTGELFF.

Judged by abundance, this clone is medium-sized. This chain links TRBV7-3 with TRBJ2-5, with TRBD2 matching 10 bases. The germline V gene encodes CDR1 SGHTA and CDR2 FQGTGA. J lost 2 bases, V lost 6 bases, and 3 bases had no gene match. The CDR3 contains 14 residues. The CDR3 coding sequence is TGTGCCAGCAGAGTAGCGGGGGGTCAAGAGACCCAGTACTTC. This translates into CASRVAGGQETQYF.

V and J are TRBV10-3 and TRBJ2-7; no clear D gene. This CDR3 contains 12 residues. The germline gives CDR1 ENHRY, CDR2 SYGVKD. The ends were cut back, 6 bases at V and 4 bases at J, with 10 bases in the middle. The CDR3 loop is CAIRASQYEQYF. The CDR3 DNA reads TGTGCCATCAGGGCAAGCCAATACGAGCAGTACTTC.

This chain joins TRBV6-1 and TRBJ1-5; tentative D call: TRBD1 (5 bases). V lost 11 bases, J lost 4 bases, and 15 bases lay in between. Germline assignment: CDR1 MNHNS and CDR2 SASEGT. The CDR3 has 13 residues. CDR3 protein: CAAQRDGNQPQHF. CDR3 in DNA: TGTGCCGCCCAGCGGGACGGTAATCAGCCCCAGCATTTT.

The rearrangement joins TRBV18 to TRBJ1-2; TRBD1 is a possible D gene (5 bases). The V and J ends lost 2 bases and 6 bases respectively, with 10 bases between them. Germline V lookup: CDR1 KGHSH, CDR2 LQKENI. The CDR3 runs 13 residues. The CDR3 protein is CASSPRGEDGYTF. In nucleotides, the CDR3 is TGTGCCAGCTCACCAAGGGGAGAGGATGGCTACACCTTC. Based on the CDR3 plus reference TRBV18 and TRBJ1-2, the full variable domain is NAGVMQNPRHLVRRRGQEARLRCSPMKGHSHVYWYRQLPEEGLKFMVYLQKENIIDESGMPKERFSAEFPKEGPSILRIQQVVRGDSAAYFCASSPRGEDGYTFGSGTRLTVV.

Relative to its sample, this clone is medium-sized. This chain joins TRBV13 and TRBJ2-7; 10 bases map to TRBD1. Trimming took 11 bases from V and 0 from J; bases not matched to a gene: 10. The CDR3 consists of 15 residues. Germline lookup yields CDR1 PRHDT and CDR2 FYEKMQ (reference sequence). CDR3 sequence: CASHRQGAISYEQYF. CDR3 nucleotides: TGTGCCTCTCACCGACAGGGGGCCATCTCCTACGAGCAGTACTTC.

Regarding this clone: Within the sample, other DNA sequences also encode this same CDR3. This chain uses TRBV18 with TRBJ1-2, with TRBD1 identical over 8 bases. The germline gives CDR1 KGHSH, CDR2 LQKENI. The CDR3 is 13 amino acids. V dropped 6 bases and J dropped 5; count of bases not matched to a gene: 5. The CDR3 DNA reads TGTGCCAGCTCGCCGGACAGGGAATATGGCTACACCTTC. This sequence encodes CASSPDREYGYTF.

The chain is built from TRBV30 and TRBJ1-5; the match to TRBD1 covers 7 bases. Germline V lookup: CDR1 GTSNPN, CDR2 SVGIG (reference sequence). The CDR3 totals 14 residues. J lost 6 bases, V lost 2 bases, and 7 bases had no gene match. CDR3 nucleotide sequence: TGTGCCTGGAGTCGACAGGGTCAGCGTCAGCCCCAGCATTTT. This codes for CAWSRQGQRQPQHF.

This clone is medium-sized within its sample. This chain joins TRBV30 and TRBJ1-1; D not resolved. The CDR3 sequence is 12 residues long. Trimming removed 5 bases at V and 2 bases at J, with 9 bases between. Per germline, CDR1 GTSNPN and CDR2 SVGIG (reference sequence). CDR3 sequence (DNA): TGTGCCTGGCGGGCGGCCAACACTGAAGCTTTCTTT. Translated, it gives CAWRAANTEAFF. Supplemented by reference TRBV30 and TRBJ1-1, the full variable domain reads SQTIHQWPATLVQPVGSPLSLECTVEGTSNPNLYWYRQAAGRGLQLLFYSVGIGQISSEVPQNLSASRPQDRQFILSSKKLLLSDSGFYLCAWRAANTEAFFGQGTRLTVV.

This chain's CDR3 is CASSFGGRSTDTQYF. DNA for the CDR3: TGTGCCAGCAGTTTCGGAGGACGGAGCACAGATACGCAGTATTTT. V is TRBV11-1 and J is TRBJ2-3; perhaps TRBD2 as D (5 bases). The CDR3 has 15 residues. CDR1 is SGHAT and CDR2 is FQDESV in the germline V gene (reference sequence). V was clipped by 6 bases and J by 0 bases, with 13 bases between them.

This clone turned up a few times. CDR3: CASSLRSLGNTIYF. The CDR3 DNA is TGTGCCAGCAGCCTCAGGAGCCTAGGAAACACCATATATTTT. The gene calls are TRBV11-3 and TRBJ1-3; D not certain. The V gene's germline CDR1 is SGHNT and CDR2 YENEEA. The germline V and J ends were trimmed by 5 bases and 4 bases, with 12 bases remaining between them. This CDR3 has 14 amino acids.

Notes on this clone: The same CDR3 arises from other DNA sequences in this sample as well. The chain is built from TRBV7-6 and TRBJ2-7, with 11 positions matching TRBD1. CDR3 length: 17 residues. Germline V gene data show CDR1 as SGHVS and CDR2 as FNYEAQ. With V trimmed by 1 base and J by 3 bases, 8 bases remained unmatched. The CDR3 DNA reads as TGTGCCAGCAGCTTAGGTGGGGGGACAGGGGGTTTCTACGAGCAGTACTTC. Protein: CASSLGGGTGGFYEQYF. Full variable domain (remainder filled in from reference TRBV7-6 and TRBJ2-7): GAGVSQSPRYKVTKRGQDVALRCDPISGHVSLYWYRQALGQGPEFLTYFNYEAQQDKSGLPNDRFSAERPEGSISTLTIQRTEQRDSAMYRCASSLGGGTGGFYEQYFGPGTRLTVT.